The source of this T cell receptor (beta chain) is a study of T cell repertoires in cytomegalovirus infection. MiXCR, run by TCRdb on the reads, gives a single entry per CDR3 protein. The sample yields a few hundred thousand distinct CDR3 sequences, 15% to 20% seen once. The V end lost 7 bases, the J end lost 6 bases, and 9 bases lay between the germline ends. The germline CDR1 and CDR2 sequences are SNHLY and FYNNEI. This CDR3 spans 12 amino acids. The sample comprised PBMCs. The TCR comes from a human donor in good health (CMV status not recorded). Some clones in this sample may be carry-over from other donors' samples. The chain links TRBV2 to TRBJ2-2; D remains ambiguous. In nucleotides, the CDR3 is TGTGCCAGCACTCAATTCCCCGGGGAGCTGTTTTTT. This gives the protein CASTQFPGELFF.